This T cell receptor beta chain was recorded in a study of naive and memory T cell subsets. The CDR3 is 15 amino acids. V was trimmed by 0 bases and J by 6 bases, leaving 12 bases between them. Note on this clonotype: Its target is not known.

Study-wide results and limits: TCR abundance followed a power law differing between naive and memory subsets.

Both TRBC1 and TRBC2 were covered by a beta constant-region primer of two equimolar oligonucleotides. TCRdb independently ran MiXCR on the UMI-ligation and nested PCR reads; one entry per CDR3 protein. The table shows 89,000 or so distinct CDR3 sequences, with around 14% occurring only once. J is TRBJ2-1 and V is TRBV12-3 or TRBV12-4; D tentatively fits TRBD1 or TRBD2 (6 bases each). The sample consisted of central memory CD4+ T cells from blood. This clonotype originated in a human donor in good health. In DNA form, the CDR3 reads TGTGCCAGCAGTTTAGCGGGGGGCAGACGCAATGAGCAGTTCTTC. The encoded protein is CASSLAGGRRNEQFF.